The rows below give T cell receptor beta chains drawn from one sample of a study of OX40 agonist ivuxolimab in advanced cancers. The assay was immunoSEQ multiplex PCR, and TCRdb's table has in-frame clones only and misses some. Here the sample spans roughly 55,000 clones, around 80% being singletons. The sequencing used CD4+ or CD8+ T cells sorted from blood, collected in a trial of the OX40 agonist ivuxolimab. All receptors come from an adult with an advanced solid tumor such as melanoma, head and neck, liver or kidney cancer. Both conserved end residues are part of each CDR3. Each record gives: clone size, J gene, D gene, V gene, CDR3 protein, CDR3 DNA. D genes are given only for firm matches. Not every row has a clone size; where given, it reads once, few, many or a size class.

>-|TRBJ2-5|-|TRBV5-4
CASSGWGAGETQYF
TGTGCCAGCAGTGGATGGGGGGCGGGAGAGACCCAGTACTTC
>few|TRBJ2-3|-|TRBV25-1
CASSEQGKDTQYF
TGTGCCAGCAGTGAACAGGGAAAGGATACGCAGTATTTT
>-|TRBJ1-1|TRBD1|TRBV29-1
CSVDRGIVRAFF
TGCAGCGTTGACAGGGGGATTGTGAGGGCTTTCTTT
>-|TRBJ2-7|-|TRBV6-1
CASSSQGGSSYEQYF
TGTGCCAGCAGTTCCCAGGGGGGATCCTCCTACGAGCAGTACTTC
>once|TRBJ2-7|-|TRBV6-5
CASRPVAGSSYEQYF
TGTGCCAGCAGGCCGGTTGCTGGGAGCTCCTACGAGCAGTACTTC
>-|TRBJ1-1|TRBD1|TRBV23-1
CASITSDRGPGIVMNTEAFF
TGCGCCAGCATTACTTCGGACAGGGGGCCGGGAATCGTCATGAACACTGAAGCTTTCTTT
>-|TRBJ2-1|-|TRBV7-3
CASSLNRDYNEQFF
TGTGCCAGCAGCCTTAACCGGGACTACAATGAGCAGTTCTTC
>-|TRBJ2-2|TRBD1|TRBV13
CASSLTGGTGELFF
TGTGCCAGCAGCCTGACAGGGGGCACCGGGGAGCTGTTTTTT
>-|TRBJ2-5|TRBD2|TRBV11-2
CASSPALAGGKTQYF
TGTGCCAGCAGCCCCGCACTAGCGGGCGGGAAGACCCAGTACTTC
>-|TRBJ1-5|-|TRBV18
CASSRPMGPGGNQPQHF
TGTGCCAGCTCACGACCCATGGGACCTGGGGGCAATCAGCCCCAGCATTTT
>-|TRBJ1-1|-|TRBV27
CASSPWTQNTEAFF
TGTGCCAGCAGTCCATGGACACAGAACACTGAAGCTTTCTTT
>-|TRBJ1-3|-|TRBV7-2
CASSLGGLSGNTIYF
TGTGCCAGCAGCTTAGGCGGGCTCTCTGGAAACACCATATATTTT
>-|TRBJ1-2|-|TRBV11-2
CASSLADRNYGYTF
TGTGCCAGCAGCTTAGCTGACAGAAACTATGGCTACACCTTC
>-|TRBJ1-3|TRBD1|TRBV9
CASSSITGGSGNTIYF
TGTGCCAGCAGCTCAATAACAGGGGGCTCTGGAAACACCATATATTTT
>once|TRBJ2-6|-|TRBV5-6
CASPRPKSQSRANVLTF
TGTGCCAGCCCCCGGCCCAAGTCACAAAGTCGGGCCAACGTCCTGACTTTC
>-|TRBJ1-2|-|TRBV2
CASSVGHWGYTF
TGTGCCAGCAGTGTGGGACATTGGGGCTACACCTTC
>-|TRBJ2-1|-|TRBV30
CARRRTVSYNEQFF
TGTGCCCGGCGGAGGACGGTTTCCTACAATGAGCAGTTCTTC
>-|TRBJ2-1|-|TRBV6-1
CASRLPGQIYNEQFF
TGTGCCAGCAGACTGCCGGGACAAATCTACAATGAGCAGTTCTTC
>-|TRBJ1-5|-|TRBV7-2
CASSPLTLRTSNQPQHF
TGTGCCAGCAGCCCGCTGACCTTACGGACCAGCAATCAGCCCCAGCATTTT
>once|TRBJ1-6|-|TRBV2
CASSELKALNSPLHF
TGTGCCAGCAGTGAACTTAAGGCTCTCAATTCACCCCTCCACTTT
>-|TRBJ1-1|-|TRBV7-2
CASSSPPRVMMNTEAFF
TGTGCCAGCAGCTCACCCCCCCGCGTCATGATGAACACTGAAGCTTTCTTT
>few|TRBJ2-1|-|TRBV11-3
CASSPDRSEQFF
TGTGCCAGCAGCCCGGACAGATCTGAGCAGTTCTTC
>few|TRBJ2-5|-|TRBV18
CASSSGGVGKQETQYF
TGTGCCAGCTCATCCGGCGGGGTGGGGAAACAAGAGACCCAGTACTTC
>-|TRBJ2-7|-|TRBV2
CASSEMWAGSSYEQYF
TGTGCCAGCAGTGAAATGTGGGCAGGGAGCTCCTACGAGCAGTACTTC
>-|TRBJ1-2|TRBD1|TRBV7-2
CASSPLPGQYYGYTF
TGTGCCAGCAGCCCATTACCGGGACAGTACTATGGCTACACCTTC
>once|TRBJ2-1|TRBD2|TRBV7-3
CASSFAGEAYNEQFF
TGTGCCAGCAGCTTCGCGGGGGAAGCCTACAATGAGCAGTTCTTC
>-|TRBJ2-4|TRBD1|TRBV5-4
CASSLTGGNIQYF
TGTGCCAGCAGCTTGACAGGGGGCAACATTCAGTACTTC
>-|TRBJ2-7|-|TRBV19
CASSPTASTDYEQYF
TGTGCCAGTAGTCCTACCGCTAGCACCGACTACGAGCAGTACTTC
>-|TRBJ2-7|-|TRBV2
CASRLQGYNYEQYF
TGTGCCAGCAGACTACAGGGATACAACTACGAGCAGTACTTC
>-|TRBJ1-1|TRBD1|TRBV27
CASSRATQGQAFF
TGTGCCAGCAGTCGGGCGACACAGGGGCAAGCTTTCTTT
>few|TRBJ2-2|-|TRBV5-1
CASSLAYGATGELFF
TGCGCCAGCAGCTTGGCTTATGGGGCGACCGGGGAGCTGTTTTTT
>-|TRBJ2-3|-|TRBV13
CASSPVFGGWGTDTQYF
TGTGCCAGCAGCCCAGTTTTCGGGGGTTGGGGCACAGATACGCAGTATTTT
>-|TRBJ2-5|-|TRBV18
CASSPRTEQETQYF
TGTGCCAGCTCACCACGGACAGAGCAAGAGACCCAGTACTTC
>-|TRBJ1-1|-|TRBV19
CASKLGGDKGTEAFF
TGTGCCAGTAAGCTTGGGGGGGATAAGGGCACTGAAGCTTTCTTT
>once|TRBJ2-4|-|TRBV2
CASSEAGTYENLAKNIQYF
TGTGCCAGCAGTGAAGCAGGGACTTATGAGAATTTAGCCAAAAACATTCAGTACTTC
>-|TRBJ2-1|-|TRBV28
CASSPGQLYNEQFF
TGTGCCAGCAGTCCAGGACAGTTGTACAATGAGCAGTTCTTC
>-|TRBJ2-1|-|TRBV7-2
CASSRGQGESQFF
TGTGCCAGCAGCCGAGGCCAGGGAGAGTCGCAGTTCTTC
>-|TRBJ1-4|-|TRBV5-1
CASSLGATREKLFF
TGCGCCAGCAGCTTGGGCGCGACTCGTGAAAAACTGTTTTTT
>-|TRBJ1-1|-|TRBV27
CASSLGGMGTEAFF
TGTGCCAGCAGTTTAGGTGGGATGGGGACTGAAGCTTTCTTT
>-|TRBJ1-1|-|TRBV6-4
CASRESGGLTEAFF
TGTGCCAGCAGGGAGTCGGGAGGGTTGACTGAAGCTTTCTTT
>-|TRBJ1-1|-|TRBV9
CASSVLASNTEAFF
TGTGCCAGCAGCGTATTGGCCTCGAACACTGAAGCTTTCTTT
>-|TRBJ2-7|-|TRBV1
CTSSQDEGRAPCEQYF
TGCACCAGCAGCCAAGATGAGGGCAGGGCCCCTTGCGAGCAGTACTTC
>-|TRBJ1-1|TRBD1|TRBV9
CASSDLTGGGRTEAFF
TGTGCCAGCAGCGACCTAACAGGGGGCGGTAGAACTGAAGCTTTCTTT
>-|TRBJ2-3|-|TRBV14
CASSQVPGSTDTQYF
TGTGCCAGCAGCCAAGTCCCAGGGAGCACAGATACGCAGTATTTT
>-|TRBJ1-5|TRBD1|TRBV19
CASSLGGQGARQPQHF
TGTGCCAGTAGCCTGGGGGGACAGGGGGCCCGACAGCCCCAGCATTTT
>-|TRBJ1-1|-|TRBV6-5
CASSLTRNTEAFF
TGTGCCAGCAGTTTGACCCGGAACACTGAAGCTTTCTTT
>-|TRBJ2-3|TRBD2|TRBV5-1
CASSLGPQRGDADTQYF
TGCGCCAGCAGCTTGGGGCCTCAGCGGGGGGATGCAGATACGCAGTATTTT